This passage covers 29 T cell receptor beta chains from one sample sequenced in a study of T cells in women clearing cervical HPV infection. Assay: immunoSEQ multiplex PCR; the TCRdb copy retains only in-frame clones and omits some. The data show around 12,000 clones, and the top ten clones hold around a quarter. The sequencing input was blood buffy coat. All receptors derive from a woman between 18 and 70 years old with a cervical HPV16 infection that either progressed to CIN3+ or cleared (not recorded which).

CDR3 bases read: TGCGCCAGCAGCTTGGGGACAGCCGCGCACGAG. This gives the protein CASSLGTAAHE. The whole CDR3 reads CASSLGTAAHEQYF. The gene calls are TRBV5-1 and TRBJ2-7, with D perhaps matching TRBD1 (6 bases). The CDR3 end lies 3 residues beyond the end of the read and is filled in from the germline J gene. The CDR3 runs 14 residues. Trimming cost V 0 bases and J 5 bases, with 12 bases left between them. Per germline, CDR1 SGHRS and CDR2 YFSETQ. Supplemented by reference TRBV5-1 and TRBJ2-7, the full variable domain reads KAGVTQTPRYLIKTRGQQVTLSCSPISGHRSVSWYQQTPGQGLQFLFEYFSETQRNKGNFPGRFSGRQFSNSRSEMNVSTLELGDSALYLCASSLGTAAHEQYFGPGTRLTVT.

Details on this clone: Read sequence stops 3 residues before the CDR3 end, and the germline J gene provides the missing end. The chain joins TRBV6-1 to TRBJ1-2; D ambiguous. Germline assignment: CDR1 MNHNS and CDR2 SASEGT. The CDR3 runs to 13 residues. V lost 5 bases and J lost 5, with 12 bases in between. The CDR3 loop reads CASSQEVMYGYTF. The CDR3 DNA, read in part, is TGTGCCAGCAGTCAAGAGGTCATGTATGGC.

For this clone: The CDR3 goes on 3 residues after the read ends, and that part is filled in from the germline J gene. The chain has TRBV5-1 and TRBJ1-2; 8 bases line up with TRBD1. The J segment lost 4 bases and the V segment lost 0 bases, leaving 14 bases of the junction unmatched. The germline CDR1 and CDR2 sequences are SGHRS and YFSETQ. The CDR3 length is 18 residues. The DNA read from the CDR3 is TGCGCCAGCAGCTTGGCAGGGCAGGGGGCAACGGTTTCCTATGGC. Its translation is CASSLAGQGATVSYG. The full-length CDR3 reads as CASSLAGQGATVSYGYTF.

In the case of this clone: The CDR3 goes on 3 residues after the read ends, and that part is filled in from the germline J gene. The genes are TRBV5-4 and TRBJ2-3; a possible D gene is TRBD1 (6 bases). V lost 9 bases to trimming and J lost 0 bases, with 8 bases between them. Germline V gives CDR1 SGHNT, CDR2 YYREEE (reference sequence). This CDR3 is built from 12 residues. The sequenced part of the CDR3 DNA is TGTGCCAACGGACAGAGCACAGATACG. Protein product: CANGQSTDT. The full CDR3 protein reads CANGQSTDTQYF. Looking up the rest from reference TRBV5-4 and TRBJ2-3 gives the full variable domain: ETGVTQSPTHLIKTRGQQVTLRCSSQSGHNTVSWYQQALGQGPQFIFQYYREEENGRGNFPPRFSGLQFPNYSSELNVNALELDDSALYLCANGQSTDTQYFGPGTRLTVL.

As regards this clone: The read terminates 3 residues before the CDR3 end, so the remaining end is supplied by the germline J gene. The J gene is TRBJ1-1, the V gene TRBV5-4; 8 bases map to TRBD1. CDR3 length: 15 amino acids. The V gene end was trimmed by 4 bases and the J gene end by 1 base; junction bases not matched to a gene: 6. Germline loops: CDR1 SGHNT, CDR2 YYREEE (reference sequence). The CDR3 loop is CASSVQGARNTEAFF. CDR3 bases read: TGTGCCAGCAGCGTTCAGGGGGCTCGGAACACTGAA.

On this clone itself: Sequencing ends 3 residues short of the CDR3 end; the germline J gene provides the rest. The genes are TRBV19 and TRBJ2-2, with 13 nucleotides matching TRBD2. Unmatched junction bases numbered 4, after V lost 5 bases and J lost 4 bases. This CDR3 spans 16 amino acids. CDR1 is LNHDA, CDR2 SQIVND, per germline (reference sequence). The chain's CDR3 is CASSGGLAGFTGELFF. CDR3 DNA, as far as it was read: TGTGCCAGTAGTGGGGGACTAGCGGGGTTCACCGGGGAG.

Turning to this clone: The CDR3 is cut off 3 residues early in the read; its end comes from the germline J gene. The rearrangement links TRBV11-3 to TRBJ2-3; D is perhaps TRBD1 (5 bases). The CDR3 is 14 amino acids. The germline V and J ends were trimmed by 2 bases and 6 bases, with 12 bases remaining between them. Germline assignment: CDR1 SGHNT and CDR2 YENEEA. The CDR3 DNA, read in part, is TGTGCCAGCAGCTTAAATCCACAGGTTGATACG. The encoded protein is CASSLNPQVDT. The full-length CDR3 reads as CASSLNPQVDTQYF.

Of note for this clone: The CDR3 goes on 3 residues after the read ends, and that part is filled in from the germline J gene. This chain uses TRBV20-1 with TRBJ2-1; a possible D gene is TRBD1 (5 bases). The germline V and J ends were trimmed by 5 bases and 2 bases, with 13 bases remaining between them. This CDR3 is built from 14 residues. Looked up from germline, CDR1 is DFQATT and CDR2 is SNEGSKA (reference sequence). The sequenced CDR3 bases are TGCAGTGCTTCAAGACAGCTACCCTACAATGAG. This codes for CSASRQLPYNE. The CDR3 in full is CSASRQLPYNEQFF.

Details on this clone: The sequenced fragment ends 3 residues before the CDR3 boundary, so the rest is inferred from the germline J gene. The rearrangement joins TRBV30 to TRBJ1-3; D remains unclear. Germline CDR1 reads GTSNPN; CDR2 reads SVGIG (reference sequence). V was pared by 3 bases and J by 0 bases, with 6 bases between. The CDR3 runs 13 residues. The sequenced part of the CDR3 DNA is TGTGCCTGGAGACAGAGCTCTGGAAACACC. Amino acids: CAWRQSSGNT. The entire CDR3 protein is CAWRQSSGNTIYF.

Note on this clone: The CDR3 end is not reached by the read, which stops 3 residues before it; the germline J gene fills it in. This rearrangement joins TRBV20-1 to TRBJ2-1; 11 nucleotides agree with TRBD2. Trimming removed 2 bases from V and 6 bases from J; junction bases left unmatched: 6. The CDR3 is 15 amino acids. Germline V gives CDR1 DFQATT, CDR2 SNEGSKA (reference sequence). The CDR3 here is CSARSRTSGLNEQFF. The sequenced CDR3 bases are TGCAGTGCTAGATCCAGGACTAGCGGGCTCAATGAG.

Of note for this clone: The read falls 3 residues short of the CDR3 end, and the missing part is taken from the germline J gene. The chain recombines TRBV12-3 or TRBV12-4 with TRBJ1-4; 7 bases are a match to TRBD1. V lost 7 bases and J lost 4; bases outside the gene matches: 6. The CDR3 has 14 amino acids. The DNA read from the CDR3 is TGTGCCAGCAAAAAGACAGGGTTTAATGAAAAA. As protein: CASKKTGFNEK. The whole CDR3 protein reads CASKKTGFNEKLFF.

Remarks on this clone: The read ends 3 residues shy of where the CDR3 ends; the end is completed using the germline J gene. The rearrangement links TRBV11-2 to TRBJ2-7, with no clear D. The germline V gene encodes CDR1 SGHAT and CDR2 FQNNGV. Between the trimmed V and J ends, which lost 5 bases and 3 bases, there was a span of 17 bases. The CDR3 extends over 15 amino acids. CDR3 region: CASSKGGQALYEQYF. The sequenced part of the CDR3 DNA is TGTGCCAGCAGCAAGGGTGGGCAGGCCCTCTACGAG.

About this clone: Read data end 3 residues before the CDR3 end; the end is taken from the germline J gene. The V call is TRBV2, the J call TRBJ1-1, with a possible D match to TRBD1 (5 bases). Germline CDR1 and CDR2: SNHLY and FYNNEI. The length of the CDR3 is 13 residues. V was cut by 8 bases and J by 5 bases, with 15 bases left in between. The CDR3 bases that were read are TGTGCCAGCCGACCGGACATCGGAACTGAA. This encodes CASRPDIGTE. The whole CDR3 sequence is CASRPDIGTEAFF.

With regard to this clone: The CDR3 end lies 3 residues beyond the end of the read and is filled in from the germline J gene. The chain employs TRBV20-1 and TRBJ2-5, with D perhaps TRBD2 (7 bases). The CDR3 contains 17 residues. Germline values: CDR1 DFQATT, CDR2 SNEGSKA (reference sequence). Trimming cost V 4 bases and J 3 bases, with 24 bases left between them. CDR3 DNA, as far as it was read: TGCAGTGCTAAAGCCCCCGGTGTCGGGGGGCCGAAAGAGACC. Its protein is CSAKAPGVGGPKET. The whole CDR3 sequence is CSAKAPGVGGPKETQYF.

As to this clone: Read sequence stops 3 residues before the CDR3 end, and the germline J gene provides the missing end. The chain employs TRBV2 and TRBJ1-1; D is unclear. This CDR3 comprises 16 residues. Trimming removed 2 bases from V and 0 bases from J, with 13 bases in between. Germline V gives CDR1 SNHLY, CDR2 FYNNEI. CDR3 bases read: TGTGCCAGCAGTGAAAGGGCCTCTTTTATGAACACTGAA. Amino acids: CASSERASFMNTE. The CDR3 reads in full as CASSERASFMNTEAFF.

With regard to this clone: The CDR3 end falls 3 residues outside the read, so it is completed with the germline J gene. The V and J genes are TRBV29-1 and TRBJ2-7, with D uncertain. The CDR3 covers 11 residues. The V and J ends lost 6 bases and 6 bases respectively, with 12 bases between them. Germline assignment: CDR1 SQVTM and CDR2 ANQGSEA. Here the CDR3 reads CSVGSTSEQYF. The sequenced CDR3 bases are TGCAGCGTAGGGTCGACCTCCGAG.

On this clone itself: The read stops 3 residues short of the end of the CDR3; the missing end is completed from the germline J gene. This chain joins TRBV24-1 and TRBJ2-1; 12 bases fit TRBD2. This CDR3 comprises 18 residues. CDR1 and CDR2 (germline): KGHDR, SFDVKD. V was pared by 5 bases and J by 3 bases, with 10 bases of the junction left unmatched. The CDR3 loop is CATSAPQLAGGHYNEQFF. CDR3 DNA (partial): TGTGCCACCAGTGCCCCTCAACTAGCGGGGGGTCACTACAATGAG.

A word on this clone: The sequenced fragment ends 3 residues before the CDR3 boundary, so the rest is inferred from the germline J gene. V and J are TRBV6-1 and TRBJ2-2; TRBD1 aligns across 7 bases. Germline CDR1 MNHNS, CDR2 SASEGT. The ends lost 3 bases at V and 4 bases at J; junction bases unmatched: 5. The CDR3 sequence is 15 residues long. CDR3 sequence reads: CASSDRGTSTGELFF. The CDR3 DNA, read in part, is TGTGCCAGCAGTGACAGGGGGACAAGCACCGGGGAG.

According to its frequency, this clone is medium-sized. The CDR3 end is not reached by the read, which stops 3 residues before it; the germline J gene fills it in. The rearrangement uses TRBV20-1 and TRBJ2-3; TRBD2 agrees at 12 bases. The CDR3 covers 14 residues. CDR1 is DFQATT, CDR2 SNEGSKA, per germline (reference sequence). Germline trimming cut 6 bases from V and 7 bases from J; bases unmatched to any gene: 8. Partial CDR3 DNA: TGCAGTGCGGACCTAGCGGGGGGGGCAAATACG. Its protein product is CSADLAGGANT. The complete CDR3 reads CSADLAGGANTQYF.

A note on this clone: The CDR3 end lies 3 residues beyond the end of the read and is filled in from the germline J gene. The chain carries TRBV20-1 and TRBJ2-3, with D perhaps TRBD1 (5 bases). CDR1 and CDR2 (germline): DFQATT, SNEGSKA (reference sequence). This CDR3 has 10 amino acids. Partial CDR3 DNA: TGCAGTGGGGGCAGTTCCACG. Translation: CSGGSST. The complete CDR3 protein is CSGGSSTQYF.

With regard to this clone: Coverage ceases 3 residues before the CDR3 finishes, and the germline J gene fills in the end. The rearrangement links TRBV29-1 to TRBJ2-5; the match to TRBD2 covers 8 bases. CDR1 and CDR2 (germline): SQVTM, ANQGSEA. CDR3 length: 13 amino acids. J gave up 7 bases and V 0 bases, and 4 bases lay outside the gene matches. The CDR3 DNA, read in part, is TGCAGCGTTGAAGACCCGGGGGGGAGGACC. Amino acids: CSVEDPGGRT. The full CDR3 protein reads CSVEDPGGRTQYF.

Worth noting for this clone: The missing CDR3 end, 3 residues past where the read stops, is filled in from the germline J gene. This chain joins TRBV9 and TRBJ2-3, with no clear D. The length of the CDR3 is 13 residues. V dropped 3 bases and J dropped 0 bases, with 5 bases sitting between them. CDR1 is SGDLS, CDR2 YYNGEE, per germline. The CDR3 sequence is CASSGQSTDTQYF. The sequenced CDR3 bases are TGTGCCAGCAGCGGTCAGAGCACAGATACG.

A note on this clone: The read gets to within 3 residues of the CDR3 end, and the germline J gene fills in the rest. The chain joins TRBV5-1 to TRBJ2-1, with 8 bases matching TRBD1. This CDR3 is built from 16 residues. V lost 4 bases to trimming and J lost 5 bases; unmatched junction nucleotides: 11. CDR1 and CDR2 from the germline V gene are SGHRS and YFSETQ. The CDR3 bases that were read are TGCGCCAGCAGCCACCGACAGGGGCCTTCAAACAATGAG. It specifies CASSHRQGPSNNE. The full CDR3 protein is CASSHRQGPSNNEQFF.

In regard to this clone: The CDR3 end falls 3 residues outside the read, so it is completed with the germline J gene. This chain links TRBV19 with TRBJ1-2; D might be TRBD1 (6 bases). V was pared by 7 bases and J by 1 base, with 13 bases between. Germline V gene sequence: CDR1 LNHDA, CDR2 SQIVND (reference sequence). The length of the CDR3 is 14 residues. The sequenced CDR3 bases are TGTGCCAGTACCCAGGGGAACAGTAACTATGGC. Protein sequence: CASTQGNSNYG. Given in full, the CDR3 is CASTQGNSNYGYTF. Drawing the rest from reference TRBV19 and TRBJ1-2, the complete variable domain is DGGITQSPKYLFRKEGQNVTLSCEQNLNHDAMYWYRQDPGQGLRLIYYSQIVNDFQKGDIAEGYSVSREKKESFPLTVTSAQKNPTAFYLCASTQGNSNYGYTFGSGTRLTVV.

To note about this clone: The read ends 3 residues before the CDR3 terminus; that terminus is restored from the germline J gene. This chain links TRBV5-6 with TRBJ2-7; TRBD1 aligns across 7 bases. CDR1 and CDR2 (germline): SGHDT, YYEEEE. V was clipped by 2 bases and J by 3 bases; unmatched bases: 5. This CDR3 contains 14 residues. The sequenced CDR3 bases are TGTGCCAGCAGCTTTGGGACAGAGATCTACGAG. Translating it yields CASSFGTEIYE. The whole CDR3 reads CASSFGTEIYEQYF. The variable domain in full, with the rest retrieved from reference TRBV5-6 and TRBJ2-7, is DAGVTQSPTHLIKTRGQQVTLRCSPKSGHDTVSWYQQALGQGPQFIFQYYEEEERQRGNFPDRFSGHQFPNYSSELNVNALLLGDSALYLCASSFGTEIYEQYFGPGTRLTVT.

Of note for this clone: The read terminates 3 residues before the CDR3 end, so the remaining end is supplied by the germline J gene. This same CDR3 is encoded by further DNA sequences in the sample. The chain joins TRBV7-2 to TRBJ2-3, with D unclear. The CDR3 is 12 residues long. Trimming stripped 3 bases from V and 2 bases from J, with 3 bases between. Germline V gene lookup returns CDR1 SGHTA and CDR2 FQGNSA. The CDR3 region is CASSFLTDTQYF. Partial CDR3 DNA: TGTGCCAGCAGCTTCCTCACAGATACG. Looking up the rest from reference TRBV7-2 and TRBJ2-3 gives the full variable domain: GAGVSQSPSNKVTEKGKDVELRCDPISGHTALYWYRQSLGQGLEFLIYFQGNSAPDKSGLPSDRFSAERTGGSVSTLTIQRTQQEDSAVYLCASSFLTDTQYFGPGTRLTVL.

With respect to this clone: The read is 3 residues too short to cover the CDR3 end, so that end is filled in from the germline J gene. The chain carries TRBV5-1 and TRBJ1-1, with 9 bases matching TRBD1. CDR3 length: 16 amino acids. Losses at the gene ends were 4 bases for V and 1 base for J; bases not matched to a gene: 8. CDR1 SGHRS and CDR2 YFSETQ come from the germline V gene. The CDR3 reads CASSLPGTGSNTEAFF. The covered CDR3 bases are TGCGCCAGCAGCCTCCCCGGGACAGGGTCGAACACTGAA.

Its frequency marks this clone as medium-sized. The CDR3 is cut off 3 residues early in the read; its end comes from the germline J gene. The chain uses TRBV28 and TRBJ1-1; no definite D call. The V end was cut by 8 bases, the J end by 3 bases, with 7 bases between. Germline lookup yields CDR1 MDHEN and CDR2 SYDVKM. The CDR3 has 11 amino acids. CDR3 sequence reads: CASLYDTEAFF. CDR3 DNA (partial): TGTGCCAGCTTGTATGACACTGAA.

On this clone itself: Read sequence stops 3 residues before the CDR3 end, and the germline J gene provides the missing end. This sequence joins TRBV29-1 and TRBJ1-1; tentatively, D is TRBD1 (6 bases). The CDR3 contains 14 residues. Germline V gene sequence: CDR1 SQVTM, CDR2 ANQGSEA. Between the trimmed V and J ends, which lost 4 bases and 4 bases, there was a span of 16 bases. CDR3 region: CSVASSRGFTEAFF. Partial CDR3 DNA: TGCAGCGTTGCGTCGTCGAGGGGGTTCACTGAA.